This T cell receptor (beta chain) was sequenced during a study of cytomegalovirus exposure and HLA in healthy donors. Study findings and constraints: Available immune exposure information was restricted to CMV serostatus only.

About this clone itself: Its antigen is as yet unknown.

Use of 60 Vbeta and 13 Jbeta primers characterized the PCR. Sequenced by immunoSEQ multiplex PCR; TCRdb stores in-frame clones only, minus some. The sample records 180,000 or so clones, 76% being singletons. The trim removed 5 bases at V and 3 bases at J, leaving 2 bases unmatched. Germline V lookup: CDR1 SNHLY, CDR2 FYNNEI. The CDR3 contains 14 residues. The specimen sequenced was PBMCs. The genes are TRBV2 and TRBJ2-3; the match to TRBD1 covers 10 bases. The clonotype was recovered from a man between 18 and 35 years old in good health and CMV-seronegative. The CDR3 loop is CASSSGQGTDTQYF. The CDR3 coding sequence is TGTGCCAGCAGTTCGGGACAGGGGACAGATACGCAGTATTTT.